The 9 T cell receptor beta chains below come from one sample, sequenced in a study of T-cell reconstitution after alpha-beta-depleted transplantation in children. The library targeted TCRbeta and was prepared with unique molecular identifiers. TCRdb re-called the PCR reads through MiXCR, storing one row per CDR3 protein. The table shows a few hundred thousand distinct CDR3 sequences, with 9% to 12% occurring only once. Sample: PBMCs from the stem cell graft donor, taken from the stem cell graft. The receptors were gathered from a human donor who donated a stem cell graft to a child with acute lymphoblastic leukemia.

This clonotype was seen only a few times. The rearrangement links TRBV20-1 to TRBJ2-7; 9 nucleotides agree with TRBD2. The CDR3 runs 15 residues. J lost 0 bases, V lost 5 bases, and 8 bases had no gene match. Per germline, CDR1 DFQATT and CDR2 SNEGSKA (reference sequence). Here the CDR3 DNA reads TGCAGTGCTGTCTCGAGCGGGGGGAGCTCCTACGAGCAGTACTTC. Protein: CSAVSSGGSSYEQYF.

The DNA for the CDR3 is TGCAGTGCTAGGCCGGGGAGTCGGTACAATGAGCAGTTCTTC. This sequence encodes CSARPGSRYNEQFF. The chain couples TRBV20-1 to TRBJ2-1; D perhaps matches TRBD2 (5 bases). This CDR3 is built from 14 residues. V lost 3 bases to trimming and J lost 4 bases, with 13 bases between them. Germline V gives CDR1 DFQATT, CDR2 SNEGSKA (reference sequence).

The chain uses TRBV5-1 and TRBJ2-1; 8 bases are shared with TRBD2. Germline loops: CDR1 SGHRS, CDR2 YFSETQ. The CDR3 consists of 15 residues. Trimming removed 1 base from V and 6 bases from J; junction bases left unmatched: 6. The CDR3 nucleotides read TGCGCCAGCAGCTTGACGGGAGGGCCCTTCAATGAGCAGTTCTTC. It yields the protein CASSLTGGPFNEQFF. Full variable domain (outside the CDR3, taken from reference TRBV5-1 and TRBJ2-1): KAGVTQTPRYLIKTRGQQVTLSCSPISGHRSVSWYQQTPGQGLQFLFEYFSETQRNKGNFPGRFSGRQFSNSRSEMNVSTLELGDSALYLCASSLTGGPFNEQFFGPGTRLTVL.

In this sample, this clonotype turned up many times. The CDR3 loop is CASSHHGQGLEETQYF. In DNA, the CDR3 is TGTGCCAGCAGCCATCACGGACAGGGACTAGAAGAGACCCAGTACTTC. The genes are TRBV4-2 and TRBJ2-5, with D possibly being TRBD1 or TRBD2 (8 bases each). The CDR3 runs to 16 residues. Trimming pared 3 bases from V and 3 bases from J, leaving 17 bases between. Per the germline V gene, CDR1 is LGHNA and CDR2 is YNFKEQ.

The V and J genes are TRBV7-6 and TRBJ2-2, with 7 nucleotides matching TRBD2. Germline V lookup: CDR1 SGHVS, CDR2 FNYEAQ. The trim removed 1 base at V and 3 bases at J, leaving 5 bases unmatched. This CDR3 comprises 16 residues. The CDR3 sequence: CASSLVTSADTGELFF. In DNA, the CDR3 is TGTGCCAGCAGCTTAGTAACTAGCGCGGACACCGGGGAGCTGTTTTTT.

V gene TRBV6-1 combines with J gene TRBJ1-2; D not resolved. V lost 5 bases to trimming and J lost 7 bases, with 20 bases between them. CDR1 is MNHNS and CDR2 is SASEGT in the germline V gene. This CDR3 spans 15 amino acids. CDR3 bases: TGTGCCAGCAGTACCCGTAGCGGCTTAAGGTCTGGCTACACCTTC. It encodes CASSTRSGLRSGYTF.

This clonotype occurred a few times. The chain is built from TRBV28 and TRBJ2-6; weak D call: TRBD1 (5 bases). The CDR3 has 17 amino acids. CDR1 is MDHEN, CDR2 SYDVKM, per germline. V lost 3 bases to trimming and J lost 0 bases, with 12 bases between them. This CDR3 reads CASSFQGWRSGANVLTF. As DNA, the CDR3 is TGTGCCAGCAGTTTCCAGGGATGGCGCTCTGGGGCCAACGTCCTGACTTTC. Drawing the rest from reference TRBV28 and TRBJ2-6, the complete variable domain is DVKVTQSSRYLVKRTGEKVFLECVQDMDHENMFWYRQDPGLGLRLIYFSYDVKMKEKGDIPEGYSVSREKKERFSLILESASTNQTSMYLCASSFQGWRSGANVLTFGAGSRLTVL.

CDR3 loop: CASSQKGGRTYGYTF. In nucleotides, the CDR3 is TGCGCCAGCAGCCAGAAGGGGGGGCGCACCTATGGCTACACCTTC. This chain links TRBV4-3 with TRBJ1-2; maybe TRBD1 (6 bases). Germline CDR1 is LGHNA and CDR2 is YSLEER. V was pared by 3 bases and J by 4 bases, with 15 bases between. The CDR3 has 15 residues.

This clonotype was counted a few times. In DNA form, the CDR3 reads TGTGCCAGCAGTTCCCAGGGGCGGCAGGGGGGAGAGACCCAGTACTTC. Translated, it gives CASSSQGRQGGETQYF. The V gene is TRBV12-3 or TRBV12-4, the J gene TRBJ2-5, with D possibly being TRBD1 (7 bases). V lost 4 bases and J 4 bases, leaving 19 bases between the germline ends. The CDR3 runs 16 residues.